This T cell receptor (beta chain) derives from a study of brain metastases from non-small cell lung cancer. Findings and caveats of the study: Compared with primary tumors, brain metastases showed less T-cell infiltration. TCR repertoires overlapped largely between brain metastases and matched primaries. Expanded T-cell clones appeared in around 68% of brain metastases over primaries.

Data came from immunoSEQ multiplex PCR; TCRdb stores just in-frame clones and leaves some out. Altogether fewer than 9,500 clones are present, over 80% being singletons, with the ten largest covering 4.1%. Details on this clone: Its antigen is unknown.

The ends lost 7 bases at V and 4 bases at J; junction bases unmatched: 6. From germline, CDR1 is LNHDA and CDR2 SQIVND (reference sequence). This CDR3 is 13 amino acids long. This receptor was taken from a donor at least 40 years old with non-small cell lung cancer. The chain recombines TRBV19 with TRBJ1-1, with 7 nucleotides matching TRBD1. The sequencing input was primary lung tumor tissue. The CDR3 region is CASIRQGATEAFF. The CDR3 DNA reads TGTGCCAGTATAAGACAGGGTGCCACTGAAGCTTTCTTT.